This TCR beta chain is from a study of identical twins (dated by TCRdb to about 2016). Study-wide context: To test whether fetal clonotypes persist, this study deep-sequenced TCR alpha and beta repertoires from monozygotic twins, from unrelated adults of various ages, and from cord blood. To rule out contamination, the twin experiments were replicated at different times with different library preparation protocols. Overall study results and their limits: Because the same donors could not be followed over many years, conclusions were based on cross-sectional statistical analysis. Excess twin sharing in beta out-of-frame sequences was weaker because fewer shared sequences lowered the signal-to-noise ratio. In monozygotic twins, recombination models systematically underestimated out-of-frame TCR alpha sharing, but the models matched the sharing seen between unrelated individuals. Invariant T cells such as MAIT and iNKT could partly confound zero-insertion analyses, although diverse VJ usage argued against such confounding for most clonotypes. Compared with coincidental sharing between unrelated individuals, out-of-frame TCR alpha sequences shared between twins showed an excess of sequences with low generation probability. Abundant cord blood beta clonotypes had fewer insertions, young adult naive repertoires showed a similar but weaker trend, and memory repertoires showed no such trend.

The CDR3 runs 13 amino acids, cysteine and phenylalanine included. The DNA shown is the 39-base CDR3, in frame from base 1. V and J are truncated by 1 base and 10 bases respectively, leaving an intervening sequence of 11 bases. CDR1 and CDR2, looked up from the germline V gene (reference sequence), are LNHDA and SQIVND. Every donor was a healthy Caucasian. The library was prepared using 5' RACE. Sequencing took place on an Illumina HiSeq 2000. A universal primer binding site was added through template switching, and the final cDNA carried a unique molecular identifier so that TCR cDNA molecules could be counted accurately. First-strand cDNA for TCR alpha and beta chains was synthesized from specific primers in the conserved constant-segment region. To control for contamination, every cDNA library carried two barcodes: a SMART-Mk sample barcode plus Illumina barcodes. TruSeq adapter sequences along with Illumina sample barcodes were introduced in two successive PCR steps. The TCR alpha and beta cDNA libraries were sequenced on the Illumina HiSeq platform using custom primers. From the authors' description of their analysis: Raw reads were processed with MiGEC to extract unique molecular identifiers, and MiXCR was used to determine CDR3 positions. For each individual, recombination models were inferred using an EM algorithm with the repgenHMM and IGoR tools. Shared clonotypes were analyzed with the tcR package in R, and sharing was normalized by the product of cloneset sizes. To study raw recombination free of thymic and clonal selection effects, out-of-frame nonproductive sequences were analyzed. TCRdb cleaned the public reads at Q25 with fastp, built clones with MiXCR and kept in-frame beta chains. Records with the same CDR3 protein are collapsed into one entry carrying the most frequent genes and DNA. These V and J calls derive from TCRdb rather than the authors' analysis. The sample table records 1.5 million to 2 million distinct CDR3 sequences; roughly 35% of these occur just once. The ten largest clones capture about 0.27% of the sample.

Remarks on this clonotype: The antigen it recognizes is unknown. It has no much larger one-base neighbor in the sample; base qualities were not kept.

Recombination linked TRBV19 to TRBJ2-1; a weak D assignment points to TRBD2 (6 bases agree). This TCR was recovered from a newborn girl in good health. The sample consisted of cord blood. The CDR3 corresponds to CASSIVGGREQFF. The DNA reads TGTGCCAGTAGTATAGTTGGAGGGCGCGAGCAGTTCTTC.